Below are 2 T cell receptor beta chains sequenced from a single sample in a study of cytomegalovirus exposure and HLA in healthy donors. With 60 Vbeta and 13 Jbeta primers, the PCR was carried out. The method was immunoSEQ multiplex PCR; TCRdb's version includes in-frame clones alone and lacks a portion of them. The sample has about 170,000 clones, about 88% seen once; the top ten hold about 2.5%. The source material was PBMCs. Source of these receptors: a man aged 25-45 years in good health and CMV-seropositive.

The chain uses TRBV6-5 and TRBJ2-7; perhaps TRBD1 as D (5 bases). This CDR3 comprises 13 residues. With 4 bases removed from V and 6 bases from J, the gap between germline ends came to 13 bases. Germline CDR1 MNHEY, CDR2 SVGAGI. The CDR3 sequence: CASSSGHSGEQYV. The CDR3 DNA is TGTGCCAGCAGTTCCGGACATTCCGGCGAGCAGTACGTC.

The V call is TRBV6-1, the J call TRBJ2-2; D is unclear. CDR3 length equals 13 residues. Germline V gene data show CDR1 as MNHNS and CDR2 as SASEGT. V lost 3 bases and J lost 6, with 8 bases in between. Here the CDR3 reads CASSDLEAGELFF. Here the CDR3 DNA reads TGTGCCAGCAGTGACCTAGAGGCCGGGGAGCTGTTTTTT.